A single sample gave rise to the 28 T cell receptor beta chains below, sequenced in a study of human T cells and chemical hapten exposure. As for time point: patch test 1, 2 weeks after DPC sensitization. The treatment was: therapeutic diphenylcyclopropenone sensitization with weekly scalp DPC. TCRdb recomputed calls from the RACE reads with MiXCR, one row per CDR3 protein. The sample records around 380,000 distinct CDR3 sequences, around 4.8% being singletons. Sample: whole blood, taken in connection with sensitization to the hapten diphenylcyclopropenone (DPC). The receptors originated from a woman between 45 and 60 years old with alopecia areata. Some clones in this sample may be carry-over from other donors' samples.

This clonotype was recorded at least ten times. The chain employs TRBV13 and TRBJ2-7, with D tentatively TRBD1 (6 bases). Trimming shortened V by 5 bases and J by 6 bases, and 8 bases separated the two germline ends. Germline values: CDR1 PRHDT, CDR2 FYEKMQ (reference sequence). This CDR3 is 11 amino acids long. Here the CDR3 DNA reads TGTGCCAGCAGCACAGGGAGCGAGCAGTACTTC. This codes for CASSTGSEQYF. The entire variable domain, with the rest obtained from reference TRBV13 and TRBJ2-7, is as follows: AAGVIQSPRHLIKEKRETATLKCYPIPRHDTVYWYQQGPGQDPQFLISFYEKMQSDKGSIPDRFSAQQFSDYHSELNMSSLELGDSALYFCASSTGSEQYFGPGTRLTVT.

This clonotype was detected many times. The genes are TRBV12-3 or TRBV12-4 and TRBJ1-2; 7 positions match TRBD1. V was clipped by 5 bases and J by 4 bases; unmatched bases: 10. The CDR3 is 15 residues long. The DNA for the CDR3 is TGTGCCAGCAGTCAAAACAGGGGATTCGGCTATGGCTACACCTTC. Amino acid sequence: CASSQNRGFGYGYTF.

This clonotype came up many times. The chain joins TRBV7-6 to TRBJ2-2; D gene uncertain. Trimming stripped 5 bases from V and 0 bases from J, with 13 bases between. The CDR3 runs 16 residues. Germline values: CDR1 SGHVS, CDR2 FNYEAQ. The CDR3 reads CASSLRTDANTGELFF. In DNA, the CDR3 is TGTGCCAGCAGCCTAAGGACGGACGCGAACACCGGGGAGCTGTTTTTT.

This clonotype has ten or more counts. The chain uses TRBV6-1 and TRBJ1-1; 7 bases align to TRBD1. Germline values: CDR1 MNHNS, CDR2 SASEGT. J gave up 0 bases and V 5 bases, and 6 bases lay outside the gene matches. The length of the CDR3 is 15 residues. DNA of the CDR3: TGTGCCAGCAGTTACAGACAGGGCTTGAACACTGAAGCTTTCTTT. As protein: CASSYRQGLNTEAFF.

In its sample, this clonotype was seen a few times. This chain connects TRBV20-1 to TRBJ1-4, with D tentatively TRBD1 (5 bases). Germline V gene sequence: CDR1 DFQATT, CDR2 SNEGSKA (reference sequence). Trimming left V 5 bases short and J 8 bases short, with 21 bases between. The CDR3 consists of 15 residues. CDR3 residues: CSAGRDSGSNEKLFF. The CDR3 DNA reads as TGCAGTGCTGGGCGCGATTCAGGGAGCAACGAAAAACTGTTTTTT.

This clonotype was seen ten or more times. This chain joins TRBV4-3 and TRBJ1-1; unclear D gene. V dropped 4 bases and J dropped 4 bases, with 10 bases sitting between them. The CDR3 extends over 13 amino acids. Germline assignment: CDR1 LGHNA and CDR2 YSLEER. The CDR3 reads CASSLRVGTEAFF. CDR3 nucleotide sequence: TGCGCCAGCAGCCTGCGCGTTGGCACTGAAGCTTTCTTT.

This clonotype has a count of ten or more. The genes are TRBV6-6 and TRBJ2-7, with TRBD1 matching 8 bases. The V gene's germline CDR1 is MNHNY and CDR2 SVGAGI (reference sequence). CDR3 length: 18 residues. J gave up 6 bases and V 0 bases, and 16 bases lay outside the gene matches. CDR3 region: CASSYSHKTGQGLSEQYF. The CDR3 DNA reads TGTGCCAGCAGTTACTCCCACAAAACCGGACAGGGCCTAAGCGAGCAGTACTTC.

In its sample, this clonotype was seen many times. The DNA of the CDR3 is TGCAGTGCTGTCAGGACACAAGTGGCCAAAAACATTCAGTACTTC. Encoded protein: CSAVRTQVAKNIQYF. The V and J genes are TRBV20-1 and TRBJ2-4; TRBD1 might be the D (5 bases). The CDR3 length is 15 residues. Deletions cut 5 bases from V and 1 base from J, with 15 bases between. Looked up from germline, CDR1 is DFQATT and CDR2 is SNEGSKA (reference sequence).

This clonotype came up many times. V gene TRBV6-5 combines with J gene TRBJ2-1, with a tentative D call TRBD2 (5 bases). The CDR3 totals 18 residues. V lost 0 bases and J 0 bases, leaving 15 bases between the germline ends. Looked up from germline, CDR1 is MNHEY and CDR2 is SVGAGI. CDR3 DNA sequence: TGTGCCAGCAGTTACTCGAACGGGAAGCGCATCTCCTACAATGAGCAGTTCTTC. Translated, it gives CASSYSNGKRISYNEQFF.

This clonotype was recorded many times. The chain recombines TRBV12-3 or TRBV12-4 with TRBJ2-5; TRBD1 aligns across 7 bases. V trimming: 1 base; J trimming: 5 bases; junction bases outside the gene matches: 4. This CDR3 comprises 14 residues. The chain's CDR3 is CASSLGQGEETQYF. The CDR3 region has the DNA TGTGCCAGCAGTTTAGGCCAGGGGGAGGAGACCCAGTACTTC.

This clonotype was observed many times. The J gene is TRBJ2-7, the V gene TRBV4-2; possibly TRBD2 for D (6 bases). CDR3 length: 14 residues. Trimming shortened V by 4 bases and J by 4 bases, and 14 bases separated the two germline ends. CDR1 and CDR2 (germline): LGHNA, YNFKEQ. The chain's CDR3 is CASSPTGLGYEQYF. CDR3 in DNA: TGTGCCAGCAGCCCAACGGGACTCGGGTACGAGCAGTACTTC.

This clonotype has more than one count but fewer than ten. The chain links TRBV2 to TRBJ1-5, with 9 bases that match TRBD1. V lost 0 bases, J lost 5 bases, and 2 bases stayed unmatched. The CDR3 extends over 15 amino acids. The germline gives CDR1 SNHLY, CDR2 FYNNEI. CDR3 sequence reads: CASSEAGTGHQPQHF. Here the CDR3 DNA reads TGTGCCAGCAGTGAAGCCGGGACAGGGCATCAGCCCCAGCATTTT.

This clonotype was recorded at least ten times. The chain combines TRBV9 with TRBJ1-5; no firm D call. Trimming cost V 0 bases and J 3 bases, with 13 bases left between them. This CDR3 comprises 16 residues. CDR1 and CDR2 (germline): SGDLS, YYNGEE. The DNA of the CDR3 is TGTGCCAGCAGCGTAGCCGCAGGCCCTCCCAATCAGCCCCAGCATTTT. Its protein is CASSVAAGPPNQPQHF.

Many counts were recorded for this clonotype. The V call is TRBV7-9, the J call TRBJ1-3; D uncertain. Trimming shortened V by 5 bases and J by 2 bases, and 13 bases separated the two germline ends. This CDR3 is built from 15 residues. Germline loops: CDR1 SEHNR, CDR2 FQNEAQ (reference sequence). The chain's CDR3 is CASSSGEATGNTIYF. The CDR3 region has the DNA TGTGCCAGCAGCAGCGGTGAAGCGACTGGAAACACCATATATTTT.

This clonotype was seen more than once but under ten times. This chain joins TRBV5-1 and TRBJ1-4; tentatively, D is TRBD1 (6 bases). Germline-derived CDR1 and CDR2 are SGHRS and YFSETQ. The CDR3 contains 14 residues. Trimming removed 4 bases from V and 8 bases from J, with 15 bases in between. The CDR3 DNA is TGCGCCAGCAGCATGACAGGTTCGGGGGAAAAACTGTTTTTT. Translated: CASSMTGSGEKLFF.

This clonotype was found many times. The chain couples TRBV27 to TRBJ2-7; 9 nucleotides match TRBD2. Germline CDR1 MNHEY, CDR2 SMNVEV (reference sequence). The length of the CDR3 is 15 residues. The J segment lost 4 bases and the V segment lost 5 bases, leaving 9 bases of the junction unmatched. The CDR3 protein is CASSLQGSGRYEQYF. CDR3 in DNA: TGTGCCAGCAGTCTTCAGGGCAGCGGGAGGTACGAGCAGTACTTC.

V and J are TRBV4-1 and TRBJ2-5; 9 bases agree with TRBD1. J gave up 5 bases and V 1 base, and 5 bases lay outside the gene matches. Per the germline V gene, CDR1 is MGHRA and CDR2 is YSYEKL. The CDR3 consists of 15 residues. This CDR3 is CASSQGDRARETQYF. The CDR3 bases are TGCGCCAGCAGCCAAGGGGACAGGGCACGGGAGACCCAGTACTTC.

Concerning this clonotype: This clone may be a read error of a much larger clone one base away. CDR3 sequence (DNA): TGCAGCACCAGCCCGACAGGGCAGAACTATGGCTACGCCTTC. This sequence encodes CSTSPTGQNYGYAF. The chain is built from TRBV29-1 and TRBJ1-2; the match to TRBD1 covers 7 bases. CDR3 length: 14 amino acids. The germline V gene encodes CDR1 SQVTM and CDR2 ANQGSEA.

This clonotype has a count of ten or more. The chain recombines TRBV6-5 with TRBJ1-1; TRBD1 matches at 8 bases. The CDR3 extends over 13 amino acids. Germline values: CDR1 MNHEY, CDR2 SVGAGI. Unmatched junction bases numbered 4, after V lost 6 bases and J lost 4 bases. CDR3: CASREQGGTEAFF. CDR3 DNA sequence: TGTGCCAGCAGAGAACAGGGGGGCACTGAAGCTTTCTTT.

V and J are TRBV20-1 and TRBJ1-5, with D possibly matching TRBD1 (5 bases). The V gene's germline CDR1 is DFQATT and CDR2 SNEGSKA (reference sequence). The CDR3 runs 17 residues. Trimming removed 0 bases from V and 1 base from J, with 16 bases in between. The CDR3 coding sequence is TGCAGTGCTAGAGATCCGAGGGGCGCGTCGAGCAATCAGCCCCAGCATTTT. Protein: CSARDPRGASSNQPQHF.

This clonotype was found many times. The chain couples TRBV10-3 to TRBJ1-4; maybe TRBD1 (5 bases). This CDR3 spans 12 amino acids. Germline values: CDR1 ENHRY, CDR2 SYGVKD. V was shortened by 10 bases and J by 8 bases, with 14 bases between the two germline ends. CDR3 amino acids: CATNSGGEKLFF. The CDR3, as DNA: TGTGCCACGAACTCCGGGGGAGAAAAACTGTTTTTT.

This clonotype was counted only a few times. The chain links TRBV10-3 to TRBJ2-7; TRBD2 aligns across 7 bases. CDR1 and CDR2 (germline): ENHRY, SYGVKD. The V gene end was trimmed by 2 bases and the J gene end by 5 bases; junction bases not matched to a gene: 6. The CDR3 covers 14 residues. The CDR3 nucleotides are TGTGCCATCAGTGAGGGCGGGAGCCCCCACGAGCAGTACTTC. This encodes CAISEGGSPHEQYF.

This clonotype was detected ten times or more. This chain joins TRBV6-7 and TRBJ2-5; TRBD2 might be the D (6 bases). TRBV6-7 is known as an ORF, though its function is uncertain. This CDR3 has 15 amino acids. The V end was cut by 9 bases, the J end by 3 bases, with 20 bases between. The CDR3 DNA follows: TGTGCCAGTCCCTTGGCGAGTAGCGGAAAAGAGACCCAGTACTTC. Translating gives CASPLASSGKETQYF.

This clonotype was recorded many times. This chain joins TRBV20-1 and TRBJ1-1; D might be TRBD1 (5 bases). V was trimmed by 3 bases and J by 6 bases, leaving 8 bases between them. CDR1 and CDR2 (germline): DFQATT, SNEGSKA (reference sequence). The CDR3 length is 11 residues. Here the CDR3 DNA reads TGCAGTGCTAGGGGGGACGCTGAAGCTTTCTTT. It translates to CSARGDAEAFF.

A note on this clonotype: This may be a read error: a much more frequent sequence differs by one nucleotide. This chain connects TRBV24-1 to TRBJ2-3; D is unclear. Germline V gives CDR1 KGHDR, CDR2 SFDVKD. The CDR3 spans 13 residues. The CDR3 is CATQMSIGDMQYF. The CDR3 nucleotides read TGTGCCACCCAAATGTCGATAGGAGATATGCAGTATTTT.

This clonotype came up many times. CDR3 bases: TGTGCCAGCAGTTATGGGGACAGGGAAGTTGATGAGCAGTTCTTC. It yields the protein CASSYGDREVDEQFF. V and J are TRBV6-5 and TRBJ2-1; 9 nucleotides line up with TRBD1. CDR3 length equals 15 residues. Germline V CDR1 and CDR2: MNHEY, SVGAGI. V lost 3 bases and J lost 8; bases outside the gene matches: 8.

The chain combines TRBV28 with TRBJ1-5, with 7 bases matching TRBD1. This CDR3 comprises 14 residues. V lost 5 bases and J lost 6; bases outside the gene matches: 7. Per the germline V gene, CDR1 is MDHEN and CDR2 is SYDVKM. The CDR3 sequence: CASSLRRQGQPQHF. In DNA, the CDR3 is TGTGCCAGCAGTCTCAGGCGACAGGGTCAGCCCCAGCATTTT.

This clonotype was found many times. The rearrangement links TRBV6-2 or TRBV6-3 to TRBJ2-7, with D maybe TRBD2 (5 bases). Germline V gene sequence: CDR1 MNHEY, CDR2 SVGEGT. This CDR3 comprises 13 residues. V was trimmed by 8 bases and J by 7 bases, leaving 18 bases between them. The CDR3 here is CASRPGRTGEQYF. The CDR3 DNA sequence: TGTGCCAGCCGACCCGGACGGACGGGGGAGCAGTACTTC.